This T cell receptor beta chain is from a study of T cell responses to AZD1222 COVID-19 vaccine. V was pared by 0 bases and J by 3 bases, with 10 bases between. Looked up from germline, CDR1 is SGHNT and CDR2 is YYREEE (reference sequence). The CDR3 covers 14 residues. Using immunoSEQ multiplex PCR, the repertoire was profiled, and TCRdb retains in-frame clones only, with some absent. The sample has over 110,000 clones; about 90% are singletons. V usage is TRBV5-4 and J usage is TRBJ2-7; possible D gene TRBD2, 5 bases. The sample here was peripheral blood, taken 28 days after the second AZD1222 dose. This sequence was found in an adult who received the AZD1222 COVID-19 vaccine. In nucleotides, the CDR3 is TGTGCCAGCAGCTTGGGCCTAGCAAACTACGAGCAGTACTTC. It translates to CASSLGLANYEQYF. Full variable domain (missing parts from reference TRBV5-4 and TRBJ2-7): ETGVTQSPTHLIKTRGQQVTLRCSSQSGHNTVSWYQQALGQGPQFIFQYYREEENGRGNFPPRFSGLQFPNYSSELNVNALELDDSALYLCASSLGLANYEQYFGPGTRLTVT.